A selection of T cell receptor beta chains follows, all from one sample in a study of OX40 agonist ivuxolimab in advanced cancers. Produced via immunoSEQ multiplex PCR; TCRdb's table is partial and in-frame only. Here the sample spans 70,000 or so clones, more than 85% being singletons. The starting material was CD4+ or CD8+ T cells sorted from blood, obtained in a trial of the OX40 agonist ivuxolimab. These receptor sequences come from an adult with an advanced solid tumor such as melanoma, head and neck, liver or kidney cancer. The CDR3 runs from the conserved cysteine through the conserved F or W. D genes are given only for firm matches. The size of a clone is reported for some rows only, either as once, few or many, or as a class for expanded clones.

clone size,V gene,J gene,D gene,CDR3 protein,CDR3 DNA
NA,TRBV19,TRBJ1-1,TRBD1,CASSTDRGPTEAFF,TGTGCCAGTAGTACGGACAGGGGGCCCACTGAAGCTTTCTTT
few,TRBV7-7,TRBJ2-7,NA,CASSLNDRIYEQYF,TGTGCTAGCAGCTTGAACGACAGGATCTACGAGCAGTACTTC
NA,TRBV7-9,TRBJ2-5,TRBD1,CASSWKGQGPTQETQYF,TGTGCCAGCAGCTGGAAGGGACAGGGGCCCACCCAAGAGACCCAGTACTTC
few,TRBV9,TRBJ1-2,TRBD1,CASSAQGAVGGYTF,TGTGCCAGCAGCGCGCAGGGGGCAGTGGGAGGCTACACCTTC
NA,TRBV28,TRBJ1-2,TRBD1,CASSNDRGHGYTF,TGTGCCAGCAGCAACGACAGGGGGCATGGCTACACCTTC
NA,TRBV5-1,TRBJ2-1,TRBD2,CASSLAGKREGPNNEQFF,TGCGCCAGCAGCTTGGCCGGGAAGCGGGAGGGCCCTAACAATGAGCAGTTCTTC
few,TRBV28,TRBJ2-7,NA,CASSLPGSGASYEQYF,TGTGCCAGCAGTCTGCCGGGTAGCGGAGCATCCTACGAGCAGTACTTC
NA,TRBV7-3,TRBJ2-5,TRBD1,CASSRQIGQDQETQYF,TGTGCCAGCAGCCGGCAAATAGGACAGGATCAAGAGACCCAGTACTTC
NA,TRBV7-6,TRBJ1-2,NA,CASSLAQTRVDYGYTF,TGTGCCAGCAGCTTAGCGCAGACCCGCGTTGACTATGGCTACACCTTC
NA,TRBV28,TRBJ1-2,TRBD1,CASSLLRTGVGYTF,TGTGCCAGCAGTTTATTGCGGACAGGGGTCGGCTACACCTTC
NA,TRBV9,TRBJ2-3,NA,CASSVGPLAGDTQYF,TGTGCCAGCAGCGTAGGCCCTCTCGCTGGAGATACGCAGTATTTT
NA,TRBV29-1,TRBJ1-3,TRBD1,CSVAGTGVGNTIYF,TGCAGCGTAGCCGGGACAGGGGTCGGAAACACCATATATTTT
NA,TRBV7-2,TRBJ1-2,TRBD1,CASSGLGTGNYGYTF,TGTGCCAGCAGCGGCCTAGGGACAGGGAACTATGGCTACACCTTC
NA,TRBV4-1,TRBJ1-1,NA,CASSQVSEEPNTEAFF,TGCGCCAGCAGCCAAGTGTCAGAGGAGCCGAACACTGAAGCTTTCTTT
NA,TRBV29-1,TRBJ2-7,NA,CSVVGSGSEQYF,TGCAGCGTTGTGGGGTCAGGGTCCGAGCAGTACTTC
NA,TRBV11-3,TRBJ1-1,NA,CASSSGPSSTEAFF,TGTGCCAGCAGCTCGGGACCATCGTCCACTGAAGCTTTCTTT
NA,TRBV9,TRBJ2-2,TRBD1,CASSVVSGTGANTGELFF,TGTGCCAGCAGCGTAGTCTCCGGGACAGGGGCGAACACCGGGGAGCTGTTTTTT
NA,TRBV6-1,TRBJ2-3,NA,CASSEAHGRTDTQYF,TGTGCCAGCAGTGAAGCGCACGGCCGCACAGATACGCAGTATTTT
NA,TRBV29-1,TRBJ2-1,NA,CSVEGGLEQFF,TGCAGCGTTGAAGGGGGGCTTGAGCAGTTCTTC
NA,TRBV6-1,TRBJ1-3,NA,CASTLMAGNTIYF,TGTGCCAGTACTCTAATGGCTGGAAACACCATATATTTT
NA,TRBV6-1,TRBJ1-2,NA,CASSVSEGGYTF,TGTGCCAGCAGTGTGTCAGAGGGTGGCTACACCTTC
NA,TRBV6-5,TRBJ1-3,NA,CASSYSRPPVGNTIYF,TGTGCCAGCAGTTACTCGCGACCGCCGGTTGGAAACACCATATATTTT
NA,TRBV10-1,TRBJ1-6,NA,CASSESPGSSLHF,TGCGCCAGCAGTGAGTCCCCAGGGAGCTCTCTCCACTTT
NA,TRBV6-5,TRBJ1-6,NA,CASSPERGGSPLHF,TGTGCCAGCAGCCCTGAGAGGGGAGGGTCACCCCTCCACTTT
NA,TRBV6-6,TRBJ2-7,TRBD2,CASSYTGLANEQYF,TGTGCCAGCAGTTACACTGGACTAGCCAACGAGCAGTACTTC
NA,TRBV7-2,TRBJ1-4,NA,CASSLGAGTENEKLFF,TGTGCCAGCAGCTTAGGTGCCGGGACCGAGAATGAAAAACTGTTTTTT
NA,TRBV18,TRBJ2-2,NA,CASSPGAVGELFF,TGTGCCAGCTCACCGGGAGCGGTCGGGGAGCTGTTTTTT
NA,TRBV5-4,TRBJ2-1,TRBD2,CASSRAAGVLGNEQFF,TGTGCCAGCAGCCGGGCAGCGGGAGTGTTGGGAAATGAGCAGTTCTTC
NA,TRBV19,TRBJ2-5,TRBD2,CASSIRAGGFQETQYF,TGTGCCAGTAGTATTAGAGCGGGAGGGTTCCAAGAGACCCAGTACTTC
NA,TRBV28,TRBJ2-1,NA,CASSLRGRGSWNEQFF,TGTGCCAGCAGTTTAAGGGGGCGGGGATCGTGGAATGAGCAGTTCTTC
NA,TRBV5-5,TRBJ2-2,TRBD1,CASSLAGTGGYTGELFF,TGTGCCAGCAGCTTAGCCGGGACAGGGGGCTACACCGGGGAGCTGTTTTTT
NA,TRBV18,TRBJ2-2,TRBD2,CASSPIVGGRAMYTGELFF,TGTGCCAGCTCACCGATCGTAGGCGGGAGGGCCATGTACACCGGGGAGCTGTTTTTT
NA,TRBV5-6,TRBJ1-2,NA,CASSPQGDQIFNYGYTF,TGTGCCAGCAGCCCACAGGGAGACCAAATCTTTAACTATGGCTACACCTTC
once,TRBV5-6,TRBJ2-5,TRBD2,CASSRELAGGETQYF,TGTGCCAGCAGCCGAGAACTAGCGGGAGGGGAGACCCAGTACTTC
NA,TRBV10-1,TRBJ2-7,TRBD1,CASSPRQGPYEQYF,TGCGCCAGCAGTCCTAGACAGGGGCCGTACGAGCAGTACTTC
NA,TRBV27,TRBJ2-4,TRBD2,CASSRTREGAKNIQYF,TGTGCCAGCAGCCGCACGAGGGAGGGAGCCAAAAACATTCAGTACTTC
NA,TRBV7-6,TRBJ2-1,TRBD2,CASREGLAGGDEQFF,TGTGCCAGCAGGGAGGGACTAGCGGGAGGGGATGAGCAGTTCTTC
NA,TRBV18,TRBJ2-2,NA,CASSPLGVETGELFF,TGTGCCAGCTCACCTTTAGGGGTTGAGACCGGGGAGCTGTTTTTT
NA,TRBV6-1,TRBJ2-7,NA,CASRPGPQYEQYF,TGTGCCAGCAGGCCGGGACCGCAATACGAGCAGTACTTC
NA,TRBV6-1,TRBJ1-6,TRBD1,CASSQADRGHSPLHF,TGTGCCAGCAGCCAAGCGGACAGGGGGCATTCACCCCTCCACTTT
NA,TRBV4-1,TRBJ1-3,NA,CASSQAGGSGNTIYF,TGCGCCAGCAGCCAAGCCGGGGGCTCTGGAAACACCATATATTTT
NA,TRBV5-4,TRBJ2-5,NA,CATSQGRGETQYF,TGTGCCACTAGCCAGGGGAGGGGCGAGACCCAGTACTTC
few,TRBV30,TRBJ2-1,NA,CAGKGDTYNEQFF,TGTGCGGGCAAAGGGGATACCTACAATGAGCAGTTCTTC
NA,TRBV9,TRBJ2-1,TRBD2,CASSVSPGTSGQYNEQFF,TGTGCCAGCAGCGTTTCCCCCGGGACTAGCGGGCAGTACAATGAGCAGTTCTTC
NA,TRBV5-1,TRBJ2-1,TRBD2,CASSLGLAGNEQFF,TGCGCCAGCAGCTTGGGACTAGCGGGCAATGAGCAGTTCTTC
NA,TRBV29-1,TRBJ1-2,NA,CSVGNYGYTF,TGCAGCGTTGGTAATTATGGCTACACCTTC
NA,TRBV7-8,TRBJ1-4,NA,CASSPGGGTNEKLFF,TGTGCCAGCAGCCCTGGGGGGGGAACTAATGAAAAACTGTTTTTT
NA,TRBV19,TRBJ1-2,TRBD1,CASSGPGQGRYGYTF,TGTGCCAGTAGTGGGCCGGGACAGGGGCGGTATGGCTACACCTTC
NA,TRBV6-5,TRBJ1-4,TRBD1,CASSPTGGHEKLFF,TGTGCCAGCAGCCCAACAGGGGGCCATGAAAAACTGTTTTTT
NA,TRBV7-9,TRBJ2-1,NA,CASSSRVGGNNEQFF,TGTGCCAGCTCCTCCCGGGTGGGCGGGAACAATGAGCAGTTCTTC
NA,TRBV6-1,TRBJ2-3,TRBD2,CASISLAGSTDTQYF,TGTGCCAGCATCTCACTAGCGGGTAGCACAGATACGCAGTATTTT
NA,TRBV5-4,TRBJ1-3,NA,CASSLGGTGVSGNTIYF,TGTGCCAGCAGCTTGGGGGGGACGGGAGTCTCTGGAAACACCATATATTTT